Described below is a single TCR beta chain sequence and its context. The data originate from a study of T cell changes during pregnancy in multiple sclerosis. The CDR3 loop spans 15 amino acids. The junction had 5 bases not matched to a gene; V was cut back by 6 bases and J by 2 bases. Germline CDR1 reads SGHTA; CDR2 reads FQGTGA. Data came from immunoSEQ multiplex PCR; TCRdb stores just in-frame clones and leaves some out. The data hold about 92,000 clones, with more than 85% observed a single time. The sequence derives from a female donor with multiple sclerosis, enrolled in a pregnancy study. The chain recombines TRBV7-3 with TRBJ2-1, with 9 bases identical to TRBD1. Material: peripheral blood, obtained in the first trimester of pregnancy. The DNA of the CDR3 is TGTGCCAGCAGGGAAACAGGGGGCCCCTACAATGAGCAGTTCTTC. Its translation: CASRETGGPYNEQFF.